Listed below are T cell receptor beta chains from one sample, sequenced in a study of blood T cell repertoires in COVID-19. Method: immunoSEQ multiplex PCR; TCRdb's copy keeps in-frame clones and lacks some. The sample consists of 200,000 to 300,000 clones, less than 90% of them appearing once. The sample taken for sequencing was peripheral blood. Receptors were obtained from a man aged 30 to 39 with active or convalescent COVID-19. Each CDR3 is given without its conserved first and last residue. Size values are once, few and many counts, or a class for expanded clones, and some rows have none.

v_call: TRBV5-1
j_call: TRBJ1-6
clone_size: NA
cdr3_aa: ASSLVAGTGNSPLH

v_call: TRBV6-2/TRBV6-3
j_call: TRBJ1-6
clone_size: once
cdr3_aa: ASSYPVSSYNSPLH

v_call: TRBV19
j_call: TRBJ2-1
clone_size: NA
cdr3_aa: ASSPGHPNEQF

v_call: TRBV5-4
j_call: TRBJ1-4
clone_size: few
cdr3_aa: ASSVDGSLNEKLF

v_call: TRBV4-1
j_call: TRBJ1-1
clone_size: NA
cdr3_aa: ASSPEAGGSTEAF

v_call: TRBV11-2
j_call: TRBJ2-2
clone_size: NA
cdr3_aa: ASSFQVGRTNTGELF

v_call: TRBV7-9
j_call: TRBJ2-3
clone_size: NA
cdr3_aa: ASSFRTGESPDTDTQY

v_call: TRBV6-6
j_call: TRBJ1-5
clone_size: NA
cdr3_aa: ASSGRVIEPQH

v_call: TRBV7-2
j_call: TRBJ2-5
clone_size: NA
cdr3_aa: ASSLRLAEGQETQY

v_call: TRBV11-3
j_call: TRBJ2-3
clone_size: NA
cdr3_aa: ASSTGILKGRADTQY

v_call: TRBV19
j_call: TRBJ2-3
clone_size: NA
cdr3_aa: ASSRASTDTQY

v_call: TRBV7-9
j_call: TRBJ2-7
clone_size: few
cdr3_aa: ASSPGTGMWSYEQY

v_call: TRBV5-5
j_call: TRBJ2-5
clone_size: NA
cdr3_aa: ASRPGAGDQETQY

v_call: TRBV3-1/TRBV3-2
j_call: TRBJ2-1
clone_size: NA
cdr3_aa: ASSLRLAGGPDEQF

v_call: TRBV6-5
j_call: TRBJ1-2
clone_size: NA
cdr3_aa: DSSRQPNYGYT

v_call: TRBV10-1
j_call: TRBJ2-5
clone_size: NA
cdr3_aa: ASSEVAGGQETQY

v_call: TRBV5-1
j_call: TRBJ2-5
clone_size: NA
cdr3_aa: ASSLAAGSETQY

v_call: TRBV27
j_call: TRBJ2-7
clone_size: NA
cdr3_aa: ASSLVPGPPYEQY

v_call: TRBV2
j_call: TRBJ2-7
clone_size: NA
cdr3_aa: ASTEQASAVEQY

v_call: TRBV7-9
j_call: TRBJ2-7
clone_size: NA
cdr3_aa: ASSLLAPRAEQY

v_call: TRBV2
j_call: TRBJ2-5
clone_size: NA
cdr3_aa: ASSESRGLQETQY

v_call: TRBV19
j_call: TRBJ2-3
clone_size: NA
cdr3_aa: ASTKNSGLAGEHTQY

v_call: TRBV7-9
j_call: TRBJ2-2
clone_size: few
cdr3_aa: ASSLQATGELF

v_call: TRBV7-2
j_call: TRBJ1-1
clone_size: NA
cdr3_aa: ASSVPDVTATLTNTEAF

v_call: TRBV27
j_call: TRBJ2-7
clone_size: NA
cdr3_aa: ASSLGTGPYEQY

v_call: TRBV12-5
j_call: TRBJ1-6
clone_size: once
cdr3_aa: ASGGGPGNSPLH

v_call: TRBV4-1
j_call: TRBJ1-4
clone_size: NA
cdr3_aa: ASSQEQGANEKLF

v_call: TRBV4-1
j_call: TRBJ1-5
clone_size: NA
cdr3_aa: ASSQFGGANQPQH

v_call: TRBV5-1
j_call: TRBJ1-1
clone_size: NA
cdr3_aa: ASSEGDNTEAF

v_call: TRBV3-1/TRBV3-2
j_call: TRBJ2-7
clone_size: NA
cdr3_aa: ASSQRRGRGAYEQY

v_call: TRBV2
j_call: TRBJ1-5
clone_size: NA
cdr3_aa: ASSEVDGTGEAGQPQH

v_call: TRBV6-5
j_call: TRBJ2-5
clone_size: NA
cdr3_aa: ASTAAGVRTQY

v_call: TRBV18
j_call: TRBJ2-6
clone_size: NA
cdr3_aa: ASSLQTGGLVAGANVLT

v_call: TRBV2
j_call: TRBJ1-3
clone_size: NA
cdr3_aa: ASSDPVGNTIY

v_call: TRBV5-1
j_call: TRBJ1-4
clone_size: NA
cdr3_aa: ASSLAGVGEKLF